Listed below are T cell receptor beta chains from one sample, sequenced in a study of T cells expressing NK-cell markers. With the 5' RACE reads reprocessed, TCRdb shows one record per CDR3 protein and no DNA. This table holds roughly 390,000 distinct CDR3 sequences. Source material: blood T cells: a sorted CD56 or NKG2C T cell subset, CD4+ or CD8+ T cells, or bulk PBMC T cells (not recorded which). Source of these receptors: a man aged 18-70 years in good health. Each CDR3 is given with its conserved first and last residue.

V	J	CDR3
TRBV24-1	TRBJ2-3	CATSPAGRVTDTQYF
TRBV5-1	TRBJ1-6	CASSENNSPLHF
TRBV20-1	TRBJ2-1	CRALSGGPINEQFF
TRBV3-1	TRBJ2-7	CASSPLETLGKIQYF
TRBV5-1	TRBJ2-2	CASSFIQGSTGELFFF
TRBV5-1	TRBJ2-7	CASSLVGSDNEQYF
TRBV10-3	TRBJ2-3	CAISDSSGGRDTQYF
TRBV9	TRBJ1-1	CASTPEGRANTEAFF
TRBV9	TRBJ2-5	CASSGGGGTTLETQYF
TRBV12-3/TRBV12-4	TRBJ2-1	CASTRRLAGQSYNEQFF
TRBV6-4	TRBJ2-2	CASSEEAGATGELFF
TRBV7-9	TRBJ1-3	CASSLQGTDGNTIYF
TRBV28	TRBJ2-3	CASTSPGVLSDTQYF
TRBV7-9	TRBJ2-1	CASSRGSQGGEQFF
TRBV9	TRBJ2-1	CASSVQTSGGLSYNEQFF
TRBV12-3/TRBV12-4	TRBJ2-1	CASSLYGGRPPFF
TRBV29-1	TRBJ1-3	CSAHDRVAGNTIYF
TRBV5-1	TRBJ2-7	CASSAGTSGGTEEQYF
TRBV6-2/TRBV6-3	TRBJ2-7	CASSYSRSYEQYF
TRBV6-1	TRBJ2-1	CASSPEERVRNEQFF
TRBV20-1	TRBJ2-1	CSAITSGGAYEQFF
TRBV10-3	TRBJ1-2	CAISGGTGDGYTF
TRBV9	TRBJ2-1	CASSLDSGHYNEQFF
TRBV7-2	TRBJ1-2	CASTRSTGSYGYTF
TRBV6-1	TRBJ2-5	CASSETGWIAGPETQYF
TRBV5-1	TRBJ1-2	CASSPLTRGPNYGYTF
TRBV5-1	TRBJ1-2	CASRPTGASYGYTF
TRBV6-2/TRBV6-3	TRBJ2-7	CASSYPGWQGRYEQYF
TRBV6-1	TRBJ1-2	CASSRSEGVNYGYTF
TRBV10-3	TRBJ2-1	CAISEVAGAYNEQFF
TRBV25-1	TRBJ2-5	CASSEWRTGGEETQYF
TRBV12-3/TRBV12-4	TRBJ1-5	CASSGQGGQPQHF
TRBV7-2	TRBJ1-4	CASSLAIAGQGGRKLFF
TRBV20-1	TRBJ1-6	CSARDGAYGPLHF
TRBV5-1	TRBJ2-1	CASSSITGGYNEQFF
TRBV2	TRBJ2-7	CASPKPGGIEQYF
TRBV30	TRBJ2-3	CAWISSADTQYF
TRBV7-9	TRBJ2-1	CASSLARRGQGNEQFF
TRBV27	TRBJ2-5	CASSTNRQGRETQYF
TRBV24-1	TRBJ2-3	CATSDSTTDTQYF
TRBV5-1	TRBJ2-7	CASSLDKGRLYEQYF
TRBV14	TRBJ1-2	CASSQNSIYGYTF
TRBV5-1	TRBJ2-5	CASSSKYTGTGVKTQYF
TRBV29-1	TRBJ2-7	CSVQAGSTGEQYF
TRBV7-2	TRBJ2-5	CASSLDAYRGETQYF
TRBV27	TRBJ2-7	CASSFKSGGYYEQYF
TRBV7-8	TRBJ1-4	CASSVRQGYHEKLFF
TRBV5-3	TRBJ1-4	CARSGDRGNEKLFF
TRBV7-2	TRBJ2-1	CASSLAGVDEQFF
TRBV7-2	TRBJ2-7	CASSLAVANYEQYF
TRBV5-1	TRBJ2-5	CASGYRGRDETQYF